This section outlines one T cell receptor beta chain sequence together with its context. Its antigen remains unidentified. The length of the CDR3 is 13 residues. V lost 5 bases to trimming and J lost 3 bases, with 11 bases between them. The germline CDR1 and CDR2 sequences are SEHNR and FQNEAQ (reference sequence). This specimen belongs to a study of response to subunit inactivated influenza vaccine. General study results and limits: With each seasonal influenza vaccination, the authors suggested, few new T cells are recruited.

TCRdb called the RT-PCR reads again in MiXCR, with one record for every CDR3 protein. The sample yields approximately 480,000 distinct CDR3 sequences, approximately 9.9% seen once. This specimen was PBMCs from blood, taken roughly 48 days after vaccination. This receptor was obtained from a man in his forties or fifties who received an inactivated influenza vaccine. This chain links TRBV7-9 with TRBJ2-7, with D tentatively TRBD1 (6 bases). CDR3 amino acids: CASSQPGHYEQYF. The CDR3 DNA follows: TGTGCCAGCAGCCAACCGGGACACTACGAGCAGTACTTC. Together with reference TRBV7-9 and TRBJ2-7, the CDR3 gives the full variable domain: DTGVSQNPRHKITKRGQNVTFRCDPISEHNRLYWYRQTLGQGPEFLTYFQNEAQLEKSRLLSDRFSAERPKGSFSTLEIQRTEQGDSAMYLCASSQPGHYEQYFGPGTRLTVT.